This T cell receptor (beta chain) was observed in a study of T cells in Graves' hyperthyroidism and ophthalmopathy (dated by TCRdb to the late 2010s). Study-wide context: Peripheral blood samples were taken at initial diagnosis, before any treatment was given. In about six Graves' hyperthyroidism patients, the study also compared T-cell repertoires from thyroid tissue with T-cell repertoires from blood. An independent validation cohort of fewer than 20 hyperthyroidism patients and more than 15 patients who later progressed to ophthalmopathy tested prospective prediction of ophthalmopathy. Once sampling was done, hyperthyroidism patients were given methimazole at a starting dose of 30 mg daily, whereas ophthalmopathy patients were given high-dose intravenous methylprednisolone. TCR V-J signatures able to tell the groups apart were searched for in a discovery cohort of 100 patients, of whom roughly 42 had Graves' ophthalmopathy and about 60 had stable Graves' hyperthyroidism. According to the paper, TCR Vbeta CDR3 sequencing was carried out on over 130 peripheral blood samples, which came from 40 to 45 ophthalmopathy, fewer than 80 hyperthyroidism and approximately 17 progressor patients. The approximately 98 discovery patients were randomly divided into training and test sets at a 7:3 ratio.

This clonotype was detected ten times or more. Its antigen remains unidentified. Base qualities are not recorded, but no much larger clone differs from it by a single base. The junction carries 16 bases between V and J, which are trimmed by 6 bases and 3 bases respectively. The germline V gene provides CDR1 MDHEN and CDR2 SYDVKM. Inclusive of the bounding cysteine and phenylalanine, the CDR3 is 15 residues long. Only CDR3 DNA is held: 45 bases, read in frame from base 1. The TCR beta CDR3 regions were amplified from RNA transcripts. The TCR CDR3 was subjected to a first round of RT-PCR using the HTBI primer set and the Qiagen OneStep RT-PCR kit. Libraries were constructed in a second round of multiplex PCR, after which size selection and purification were performed. Paired-end sequencing of the libraries was performed with 100 bp reads on an Illumina HiSeq2000. In the paper's pipeline: SOAPnuke was used to process the raw data, throwing out any read that contained adapters or uncalled bases, had a mean Phred below 15, or lacked an exact constant-primer or identifier match. COPE v1.2.5 was used to merge high-quality paired reads, and clonotypes were defined as unique nucleotide sequences. MiTCR v1.1 was used to align clonotypes to the IMGT TRBV, TRBD and TRBJ reference segments. Only V-J combinations with frequency above 0.0001, covering 99.2% of repertoires, were analysed. The TCS score was defined as F50 (clonal expansion) divided by E x V (chaos), with BLOSUM62-based TCRdist calculated between CDR3 peptides within each V-J. Welch's t-statistics and random forest reduced 450 to 600 V-J features to 10 to 15, which were used in a naive Bayes classifier (R e1071). Starting from the raw public reads, TCRdb applied fastp trimming at Q25, assembled clones with MiXCR and retained in-frame beta chains. Each record represents a unique CDR3 protein, reported with the most common genes and DNA among its rows. For this entry, the V and J calls and clone size follow TCRdb and not the study's own pipeline. The sample profile shows 200,000 to 250,000 distinct CDR3 sequences; about a sixth of them were found once. Jointly, the top ten make up 53% of the sample.

Broader findings and caveats from the paper: A model built on a 13 V-J signature distinguished ophthalmopathy from stable hyperthyroidism, reaching around 88% sensitivity and about 81% specificity in cross-validation and 80%/75% in testing. Most expanded thyroid clonotypes (frequency above 0.001) were also detected in blood, a finding suggesting that blood repertoires may reflect thyroid immune responses. No statistical method was used to fix the sample size in advance, and group allocation was not hidden from the investigators. During validation, the model predicted progression to ophthalmopathy a median of about 5.9 months ahead of onset, with around 71% sensitivity and roughly 72% specificity.

Stable Graves' hyperthyroidism was defined as the absence of progression to ophthalmopathy over 18 months of follow-up. The hyperthyroidism patients were between 18 and 65 years old and newly diagnosed, with a disease duration of less than 2 months. The study excluded patients with uncontrolled infections, other autoimmune diseases, pregnancy or lactation. Diagnoses were established on the basis of clinical symptoms, serum thyroxine and TRAb, thyroid ultrasound, and orbital computed tomography. Ficoll-Paque density gradient centrifugation was used to isolate PBMCs from 9.5 to 10 ml of fresh peripheral blood. Trizol reagent was used to extract total RNA, and RNA quality was then checked on an Agilent 2100 Bioanalyzer.

The receptor comes from a woman in her forties or fifties with Graves' hyperthyroidism. This chain joins TRBV28 to TRBJ2-3; the D gene identity is not certain. Input material: blood. At the DNA level, the sequence is TGTGCCAGCAGAAAGACACCCGTACCGACAGATACGCAGTATTTT. Its protein is CASRKTPVPTDTQYF.